The T cell receptor beta chain described here comes from a study of blood T cell repertoires in COVID-19. Overall study context: The study drew acute and convalescent COVID-19 samples from the United States, Italy and Spain. Sources were T cells, B-cell-depleted T cells, or PBMCs; the material itself was cDNA or gDNA.

Generated by immunoSEQ multiplex PCR, the TCRdb table keeps only in-frame clones and is missing some. The table lists over 90,000 clones, around 90% of them singletons. The CDR3 has 12 amino acids. V dropped 2 bases and J dropped 11 bases, with 12 bases sitting between them. Germline V gene sequence: CDR1 SGHTA, CDR2 FQGNSA. This clonotype was sampled from a young man with acute or convalescent COVID-19. The V and J genes are TRBV7-2 and TRBJ1-2; a possible D gene is TRBD1 (5 bases). Sequenced material: peripheral blood. The CDR3 DNA reads TGTGCCAGCAGCTTAATGCCTTCAGGGTACACCTTC. This translates into CASSLMPSGYTF.